The 15 T cell receptor beta chains given below trace back to one sample, sequenced in a study of OX40 agonist ivuxolimab in advanced cancers. Only in-frame clones appear in the TCRdb table, and some are missing; sequencing was by immunoSEQ multiplex PCR. The sample has roughly 77,000 clones; approximately 84% are singletons. This sample comprised CD4+ or CD8+ T cells sorted from blood, obtained in a trial of the OX40 agonist ivuxolimab. These TCRs come from an adult with an advanced solid tumor such as melanoma, head and neck, liver or kidney cancer.

In DNA form, the CDR3 reads TGCGCCAGCAGCCAATTCCCCGGAAACACCATATATTTT. Protein sequence: CASSQFPGNTIYF. V is TRBV4-1 and J is TRBJ1-3; D gene unclear. CDR1 and CDR2 from the germline V gene are MGHRA and YSYEKL. The CDR3 has 13 amino acids. V dropped 2 bases and J dropped 4 bases, with 6 bases sitting between them.

The chain is built from TRBV7-2 and TRBJ1-1; D not certain. CDR3 size: 12 residues. Trimming pared 7 bases from V and 7 bases from J, leaving 13 bases between. The germline V gene has CDR1 SGHTA and CDR2 FQGNSA. The CDR3 reads CASKERGREAFF. The DNA of the CDR3 is TGTGCCAGCAAAGAACGTGGACGTGAAGCTTTCTTT.

The CDR3 DNA reads as TGCGCCAGCGCGGCCCTAGCGGGAGCCTACAATGAGCAGTTCTTC. Translation gives CASAALAGAYNEQFF. V is TRBV5-1 and J is TRBJ2-1; 10 bases align to TRBD2. V dropped 7 bases and J dropped 2; count of bases not matched to a gene: 6. This CDR3 has 15 amino acids. CDR1 is SGHRS, CDR2 YFSETQ, per germline.

J is TRBJ2-5 and V is TRBV5-1; D remains unclear. Germline lookup yields CDR1 SGHRS and CDR2 YFSETQ. This CDR3 region has 14 residues. V lost 5 bases, J lost 10 bases, and 21 bases lay in between. CDR3 sequence: CASRIVGVLSHQYF. For the CDR3, the DNA is TGCGCCAGCAGGATAGTTGGGGTCCTGTCCCACCAGTACTTC.

The gene calls are TRBV28 and TRBJ2-7; tentatively, D is TRBD1 (6 bases). V was trimmed by 6 bases and J by 5 bases, leaving 14 bases between them. CDR3 length: 13 residues. Germline CDR1 and CDR2: MDHEN and SYDVKM. The CDR3 loop is CASRTGGGHEQYF. In DNA form, the CDR3 reads TGTGCCAGCAGAACCGGTGGGGGCCACGAGCAGTACTTC.

The chain links TRBV10-3 to TRBJ1-5, with D unclear. This CDR3 comprises 12 residues. Trimming pared 10 bases from V and 3 bases from J, leaving 10 bases between. The germline V gene encodes CDR1 ENHRY and CDR2 SYGVKD. In nucleotides, the CDR3 is TGTGCCACAAATGAGGTCAATCAGCCCCAGCATTTT. This codes for CATNEVNQPQHF.

The chain combines TRBV29-1 with TRBJ1-1, with D possibly TRBD1 on 5 matching bases. Deletions cut 5 bases from V and 5 bases from J, with 18 bases between. This CDR3 is 14 amino acids long. Looked up from germline, CDR1 is SQVTM and CDR2 is ANQGSEA. The CDR3: CSVTTLGGWTEAFF. The CDR3 DNA follows: TGCAGCGTTACCACCTTGGGGGGATGGACTGAAGCTTTCTTT.

This clone has only one observation. The chain employs TRBV6-5 and TRBJ2-2; possible D gene TRBD2, 5 bases. Trimming took off 0 bases at V and 6 bases at J, with 11 bases between the two ends. The CDR3 contains 15 residues. Germline loops: CDR1 MNHEY, CDR2 SVGAGI. For the CDR3, the DNA is TGTGCCAGCAGTTACTCGTACGGGATAGCCGGGGAGCTGTTTTTT. Translated: CASSYSYGIAGELFF.

The genes are TRBV4-2 and TRBJ1-4; D gene unclear. The CDR3 sequence is 14 residues long. Trimming pared 1 base from V and 4 bases from J, leaving 7 bases between. CDR1 and CDR2 (germline): LGHNA, YNFKEQ. Here the CDR3 reads CASSQVRSNEKLFF. Written as DNA, the CDR3 is TGTGCCAGCAGCCAAGTGCGGAGTAATGAAAAACTGTTTTTT.

Only a few counts were recorded for this clone. The CDR3 DNA reads as TGTGCCAGCAGTTACTCGACTTTGCAAGGGCCTGGCTACACCTTC. It specifies CASSYSTLQGPGYTF. The genes are TRBV6-6 and TRBJ1-2; no clear D gene. The length of the CDR3 is 15 residues. CDR1 and CDR2 from the germline V gene are MNHNY and SVGAGI (reference sequence). V was clipped by 0 bases and J by 7 bases, with 15 bases between them.

The chain has TRBV10-3 and TRBJ1-5; TRBD1 agrees at 8 bases. The CDR3 loop spans 15 amino acids. In germline, CDR1 is ENHRY, CDR2 SYGVKD. The ends lost 2 bases at V and 1 base at J; junction bases unmatched: 1. CDR3 amino acids: CAISEDRGSNQPQHF. The CDR3 DNA is TGTGCCATCAGTGAGGACAGGGGAAGCAATCAGCCCCAGCATTTT.

The chain recombines TRBV5-5 with TRBJ1-2; D is undetermined. The germline V gene has CDR1 SGHKS and CDR2 YYEKEE (reference sequence). Trimming removed 0 bases from V and 4 bases from J, with 10 bases in between. The CDR3 has 14 residues. The DNA for the CDR3 is TGTGCCAGCAGCTTGGATAGCGACCTCTATGGCTACACCTTC. This codes for CASSLDSDLYGYTF. The full variable domain, in which reference TRBV5-5 and TRBJ1-2 provide the parts outside the CDR3, is DAGVTQSPTHLIKTRGQQVTLRCSPISGHKSVSWYQQVLGQGPQFIFQYYEKEERGRGNFPDRFSARQFPNYSSELNVNALLLGDSALYLCASSLDSDLYGYTFGSGTRLTVV.

This sequence joins TRBV5-1 and TRBJ1-5; unclear D gene. The CDR3 runs 15 residues. The ends were cut back, 0 bases at V and 3 bases at J, with 10 bases in the middle. Germline loops: CDR1 SGHRS, CDR2 YFSETQ. Here the CDR3 reads CASSLGGSPNQPQHF. The CDR3 DNA reads TGCGCCAGCAGCTTGGGGGGTTCGCCCAATCAGCCCCAGCATTTT. Full variable domain (remainder filled in from reference TRBV5-1 and TRBJ1-5): KAGVTQTPRYLIKTRGQQVTLSCSPISGHRSVSWYQQTPGQGLQFLFEYFSETQRNKGNFPGRFSGRQFSNSRSEMNVSTLELGDSALYLCASSLGGSPNQPQHFGDGTRLSIL.

This rearrangement joins TRBV2 to TRBJ1-2; 8 bases align to TRBD1. V gave up 7 bases and J gave up 3 bases; unmatched junction bases: 4. This CDR3 has 13 residues. Germline assignment: CDR1 SNHLY and CDR2 FYNNEI. The CDR3 DNA reads TGTGCCAGCAAAAAGACAGGGGACTATGGCTACACCTTC. The encoded protein is CASKKTGDYGYTF. The full variable domain, in which reference TRBV2 and TRBJ1-2 provide the parts outside the CDR3, is EPEVTQTPSHQVTQMGQEVILRCVPISNHLYFYWYRQILGQKVEFLVSFYNNEISEKSEIFDDQFSVERPDGSNFTLKIRSTKLEDSAMYFCASKKTGDYGYTFGSGTRLTVV.

J is TRBJ1-4 and V is TRBV28, with D perhaps matching TRBD1 (5 bases). V dropped 6 bases and J dropped 5 bases, with 16 bases sitting between them. Germline loops: CDR1 MDHEN, CDR2 SYDVKM. The CDR3 has 15 amino acids. This CDR3 is CASRTRQLSNEKLFF. In nucleotides, the CDR3 is TGTGCCAGCAGAACTAGACAGCTATCAAATGAAAAACTGTTTTTT.